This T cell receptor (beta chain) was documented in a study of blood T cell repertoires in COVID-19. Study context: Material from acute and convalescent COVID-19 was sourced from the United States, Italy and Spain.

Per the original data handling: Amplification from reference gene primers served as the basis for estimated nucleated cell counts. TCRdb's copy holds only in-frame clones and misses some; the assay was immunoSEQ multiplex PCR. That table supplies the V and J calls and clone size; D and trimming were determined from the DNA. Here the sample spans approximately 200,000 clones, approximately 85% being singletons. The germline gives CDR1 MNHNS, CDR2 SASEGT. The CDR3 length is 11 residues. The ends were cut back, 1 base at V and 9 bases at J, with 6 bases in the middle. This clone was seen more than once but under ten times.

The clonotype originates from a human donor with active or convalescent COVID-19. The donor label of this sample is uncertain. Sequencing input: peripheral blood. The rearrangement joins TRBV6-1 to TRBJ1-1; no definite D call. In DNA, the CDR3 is TGTGCCAGCAGTGAAGACAGAAAAGCTTTCTTT. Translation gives CASSEDRKAFF.